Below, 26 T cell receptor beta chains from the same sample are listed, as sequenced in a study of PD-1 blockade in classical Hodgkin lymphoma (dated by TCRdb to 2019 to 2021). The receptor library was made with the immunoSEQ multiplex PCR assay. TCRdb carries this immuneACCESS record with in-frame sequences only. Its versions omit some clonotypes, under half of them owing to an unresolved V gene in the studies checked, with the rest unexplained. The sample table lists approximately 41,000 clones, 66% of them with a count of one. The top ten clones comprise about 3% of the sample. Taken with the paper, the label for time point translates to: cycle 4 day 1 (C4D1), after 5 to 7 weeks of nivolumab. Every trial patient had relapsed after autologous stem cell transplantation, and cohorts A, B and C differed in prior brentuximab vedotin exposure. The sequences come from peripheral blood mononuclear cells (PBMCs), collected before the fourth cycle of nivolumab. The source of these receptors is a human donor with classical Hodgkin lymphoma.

The CDR3 DNA is TGTGCCAGCAGTTTATTTGGTACGGGGGAGCTGTTTTTT. It yields the protein CASSLFGTGELFF. The V gene is TRBV28, the J gene TRBJ2-2, with no clear D. The V gene lost 1 base and the J gene lost 8 bases, with 8 bases spanning the gap. In germline, CDR1 is MDHEN, CDR2 SYDVKM. CDR3 length: 13 amino acids. The full variable domain, in which reference TRBV28 and TRBJ2-2 provide the parts outside the CDR3, is DVKVTQSSRYLVKRTGEKVFLECVQDMDHENMFWYRQDPGLGLRLIYFSYDVKMKEKGDIPEGYSVSREKKERFSLILESASTNQTSMYLCASSLFGTGELFFGEGSRLTVL.

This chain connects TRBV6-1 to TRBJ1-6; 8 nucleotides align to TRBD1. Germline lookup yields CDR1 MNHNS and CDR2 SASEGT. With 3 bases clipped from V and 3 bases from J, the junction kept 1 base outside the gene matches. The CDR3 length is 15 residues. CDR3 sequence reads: CASSEGQVYNSPLHF. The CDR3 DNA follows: TGTGCCAGCAGTGAGGGACAGGTCTATAATTCACCCCTCCACTTT.

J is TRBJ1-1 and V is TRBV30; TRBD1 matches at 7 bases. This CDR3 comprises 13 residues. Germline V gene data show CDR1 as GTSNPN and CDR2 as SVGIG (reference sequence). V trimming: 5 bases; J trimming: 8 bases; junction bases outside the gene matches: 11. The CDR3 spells CAWGGDSTTEAFF. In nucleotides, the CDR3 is TGTGCCTGGGGAGGGGACAGCACGACCGAAGCTTTCTTT.

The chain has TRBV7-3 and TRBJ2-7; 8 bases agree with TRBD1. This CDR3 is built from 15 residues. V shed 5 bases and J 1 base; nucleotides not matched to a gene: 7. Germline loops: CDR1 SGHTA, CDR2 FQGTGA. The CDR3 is CASSLEGQESYEQYF. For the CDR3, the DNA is TGTGCCAGCAGCCTTGAGGGACAGGAATCCTACGAGCAGTACTTC.

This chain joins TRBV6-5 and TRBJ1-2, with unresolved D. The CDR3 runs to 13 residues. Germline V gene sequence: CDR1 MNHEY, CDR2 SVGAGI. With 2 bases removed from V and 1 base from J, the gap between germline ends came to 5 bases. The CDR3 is CASSYGNNYGYTF. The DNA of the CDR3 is TGTGCCAGCAGTTACGGCAATAACTATGGCTACACCTTC.

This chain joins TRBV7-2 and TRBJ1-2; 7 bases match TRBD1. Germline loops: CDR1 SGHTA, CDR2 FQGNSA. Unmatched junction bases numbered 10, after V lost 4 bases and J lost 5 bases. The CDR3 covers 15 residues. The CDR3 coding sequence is TGTGCCAGCAGCTCGACCTCCGGGACAGCTTATGGCTACACCTTC. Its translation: CASSSTSGTAYGYTF.

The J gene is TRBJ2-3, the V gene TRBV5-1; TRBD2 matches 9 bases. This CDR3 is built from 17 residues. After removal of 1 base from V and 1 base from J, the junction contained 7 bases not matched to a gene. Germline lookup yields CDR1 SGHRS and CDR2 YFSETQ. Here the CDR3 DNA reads TGCGCCAGCAGCTTGAAAAGCGGGAGGCCCGGCACAGATACGCAGTATTTT. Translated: CASSLKSGRPGTDTQYF.

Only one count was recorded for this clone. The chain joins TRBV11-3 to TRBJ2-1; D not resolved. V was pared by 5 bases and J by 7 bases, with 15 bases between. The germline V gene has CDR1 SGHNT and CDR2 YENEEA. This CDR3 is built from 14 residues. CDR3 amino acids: CASSQEETVNEQFF. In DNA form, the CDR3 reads TGTGCCAGCAGCCAAGAGGAAACTGTGAATGAGCAGTTCTTC.

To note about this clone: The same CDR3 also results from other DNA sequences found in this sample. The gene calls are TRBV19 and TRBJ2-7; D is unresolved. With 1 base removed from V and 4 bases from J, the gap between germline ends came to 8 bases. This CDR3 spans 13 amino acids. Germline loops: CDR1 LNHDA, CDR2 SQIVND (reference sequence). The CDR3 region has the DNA TGTGCCAGTAGTATAGTTCCCGGATACGAGCAGTACTTC. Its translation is CASSIVPGYEQYF.

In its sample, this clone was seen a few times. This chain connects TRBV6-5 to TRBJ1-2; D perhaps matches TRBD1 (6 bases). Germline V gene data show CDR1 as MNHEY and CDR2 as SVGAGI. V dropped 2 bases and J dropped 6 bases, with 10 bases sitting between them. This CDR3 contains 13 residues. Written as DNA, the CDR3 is TGTGCCAGCAGTTACCTGGACAGCGATGGCTACACCTTC. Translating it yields CASSYLDSDGYTF.

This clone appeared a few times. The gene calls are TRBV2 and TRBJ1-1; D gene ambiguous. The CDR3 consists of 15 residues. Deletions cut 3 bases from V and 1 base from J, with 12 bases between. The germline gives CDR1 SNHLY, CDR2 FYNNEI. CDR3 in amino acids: CASSDSTWGNTEAFF. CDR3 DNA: TGTGCCAGCAGTGACTCAACCTGGGGGAACACTGAAGCTTTCTTT.

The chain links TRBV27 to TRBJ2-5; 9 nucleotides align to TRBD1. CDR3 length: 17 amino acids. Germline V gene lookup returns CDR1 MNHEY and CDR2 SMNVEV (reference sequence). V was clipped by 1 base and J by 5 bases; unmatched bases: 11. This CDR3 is CASSLWPPGQGLETQYF. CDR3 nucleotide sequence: TGTGCCAGCAGTTTATGGCCACCGGGACAGGGTTTGGAGACCCAGTACTTC.

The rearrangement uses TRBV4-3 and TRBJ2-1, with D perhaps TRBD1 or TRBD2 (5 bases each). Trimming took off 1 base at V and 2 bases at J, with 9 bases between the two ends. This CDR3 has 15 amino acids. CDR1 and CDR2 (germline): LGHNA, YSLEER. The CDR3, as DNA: TGCGCCAGCAGCCAAGGGGGGTTGACCTACAATGAGCAGTTCTTC. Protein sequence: CASSQGGLTYNEQFF.

This CDR3 reads CASQDRGAYEQYF. The CDR3 DNA reads as TGTGCCAGTCAGGACAGGGGGGCCTACGAGCAGTACTTC. This chain connects TRBV19 to TRBJ2-7; 10 bases line up with TRBD1. Germline CDR1 LNHDA, CDR2 SQIVND (reference sequence). Trimming at V came to 8 bases and at J to 2 bases, leaving 3 bases not matched to a gene. This CDR3 region has 13 residues.

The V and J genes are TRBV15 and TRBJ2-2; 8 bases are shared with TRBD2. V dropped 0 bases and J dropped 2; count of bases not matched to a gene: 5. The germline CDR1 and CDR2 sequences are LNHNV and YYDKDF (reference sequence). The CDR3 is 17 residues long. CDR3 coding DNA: TGTGCCACCAGCAGAGACCCAAGCGGGGGAAACACCGGGGAGCTGTTTTTT. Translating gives CATSRDPSGGNTGELFF.

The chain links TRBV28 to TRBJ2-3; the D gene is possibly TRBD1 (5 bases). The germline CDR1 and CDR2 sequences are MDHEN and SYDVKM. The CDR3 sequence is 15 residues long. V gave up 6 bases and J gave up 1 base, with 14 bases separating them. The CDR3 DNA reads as TGTGCCAGCAGCCTTCCAGGGTTAGGCACAGATACGCAGTATTTT. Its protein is CASSLPGLGTDTQYF. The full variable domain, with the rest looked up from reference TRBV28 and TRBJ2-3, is DVKVTQSSRYLVKRTGEKVFLECVQDMDHENMFWYRQDPGLGLRLIYFSYDVKMKEKGDIPEGYSVSREKKERFSLILESASTNQTSMYLCASSLPGLGTDTQYFGPGTRLTVL.

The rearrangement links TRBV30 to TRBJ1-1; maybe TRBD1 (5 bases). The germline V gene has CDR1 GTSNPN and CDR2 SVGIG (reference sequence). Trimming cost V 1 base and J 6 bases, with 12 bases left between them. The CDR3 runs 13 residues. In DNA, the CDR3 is TGTGCCTGGAGTGGGTCGGGGCTAGCTGAAGCTTTCTTT. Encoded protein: CAWSGSGLAEAFF. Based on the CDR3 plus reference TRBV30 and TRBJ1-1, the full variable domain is SQTIHQWPATLVQPVGSPLSLECTVEGTSNPNLYWYRQAAGRGLQLLFYSVGIGQISSEVPQNLSASRPQDRQFILSSKKLLLSDSGFYLCAWSGSGLAEAFFGQGTRLTVV.

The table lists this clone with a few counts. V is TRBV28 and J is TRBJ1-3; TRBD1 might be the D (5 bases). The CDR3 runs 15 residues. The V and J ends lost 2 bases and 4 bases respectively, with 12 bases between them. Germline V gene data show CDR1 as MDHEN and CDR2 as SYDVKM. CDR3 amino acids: CASSLRAGQGNTIYF. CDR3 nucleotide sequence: TGTGCCAGCAGTTTACGGGCAGGGCAAGGAAACACCATATATTTT.

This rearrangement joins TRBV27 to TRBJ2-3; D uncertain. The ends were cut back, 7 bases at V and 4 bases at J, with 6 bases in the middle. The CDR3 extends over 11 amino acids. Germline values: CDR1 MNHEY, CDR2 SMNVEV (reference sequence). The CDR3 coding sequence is TGTGCCAGCACGAATTCAGATACGCAGTATTTT. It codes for CASTNSDTQYF.

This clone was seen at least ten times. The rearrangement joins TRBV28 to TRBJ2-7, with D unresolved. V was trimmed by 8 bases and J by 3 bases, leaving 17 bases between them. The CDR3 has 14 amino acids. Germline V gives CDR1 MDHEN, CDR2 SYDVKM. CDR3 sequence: CASERRANVYEQYF. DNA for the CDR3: TGTGCCAGCGAACGACGGGCTAACGTCTACGAGCAGTACTTC.

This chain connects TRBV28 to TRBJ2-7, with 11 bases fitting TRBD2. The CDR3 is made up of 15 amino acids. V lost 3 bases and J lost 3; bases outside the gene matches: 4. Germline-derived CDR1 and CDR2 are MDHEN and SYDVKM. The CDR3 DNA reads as TGTGCCAGCAGTTTGGGACTAGCGGTGTTCTACGAGCAGTACTTC. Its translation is CASSLGLAVFYEQYF.

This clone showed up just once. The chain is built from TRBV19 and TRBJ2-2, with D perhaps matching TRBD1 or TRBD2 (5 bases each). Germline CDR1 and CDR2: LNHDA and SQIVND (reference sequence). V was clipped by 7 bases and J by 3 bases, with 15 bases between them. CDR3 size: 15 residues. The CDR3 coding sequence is TGTGCCAGTACCGCTTGGGGGAAATACACCGGGGAGCTGTTTTTT. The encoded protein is CASTAWGKYTGELFF.

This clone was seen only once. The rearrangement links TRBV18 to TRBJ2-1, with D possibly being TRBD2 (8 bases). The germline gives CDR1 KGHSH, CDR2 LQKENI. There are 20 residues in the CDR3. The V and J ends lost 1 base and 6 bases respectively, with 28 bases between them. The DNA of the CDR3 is TGTGCCAGCTCACCACGCGGGACAGACTTAGCGGGAAGTAGGGGCAATGAGCAGTTCTTC. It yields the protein CASSPRGTDLAGSRGNEQFF.

The DNA for the CDR3 is TGTGCCAGCAGCCCCGGGACAGCCATTCTACCCCTCCACTTT. Amino acid sequence: CASSPGTAILPLHF. The V and J genes are TRBV11-2 and TRBJ1-6, with 7 positions matching TRBD1. The germline gives CDR1 SGHAT, CDR2 FQNNGV. There are 14 residues in the CDR3. The ends lost 5 bases at V and 12 bases at J; junction bases unmatched: 10.

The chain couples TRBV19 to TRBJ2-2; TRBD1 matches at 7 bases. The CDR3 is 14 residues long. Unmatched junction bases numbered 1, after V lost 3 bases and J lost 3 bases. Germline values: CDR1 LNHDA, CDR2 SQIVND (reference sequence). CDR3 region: CASSITGDTGELFF. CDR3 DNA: TGTGCCAGTAGTATTACAGGGGACACCGGGGAGCTGTTTTTT.

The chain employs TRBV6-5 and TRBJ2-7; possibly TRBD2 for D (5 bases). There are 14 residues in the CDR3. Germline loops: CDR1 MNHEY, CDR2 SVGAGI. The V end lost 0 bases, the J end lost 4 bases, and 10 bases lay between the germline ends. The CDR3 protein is CASSYSVGEYEQYF. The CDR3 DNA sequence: TGTGCCAGCAGTTACTCAGTCGGGGAGTACGAGCAGTACTTC.